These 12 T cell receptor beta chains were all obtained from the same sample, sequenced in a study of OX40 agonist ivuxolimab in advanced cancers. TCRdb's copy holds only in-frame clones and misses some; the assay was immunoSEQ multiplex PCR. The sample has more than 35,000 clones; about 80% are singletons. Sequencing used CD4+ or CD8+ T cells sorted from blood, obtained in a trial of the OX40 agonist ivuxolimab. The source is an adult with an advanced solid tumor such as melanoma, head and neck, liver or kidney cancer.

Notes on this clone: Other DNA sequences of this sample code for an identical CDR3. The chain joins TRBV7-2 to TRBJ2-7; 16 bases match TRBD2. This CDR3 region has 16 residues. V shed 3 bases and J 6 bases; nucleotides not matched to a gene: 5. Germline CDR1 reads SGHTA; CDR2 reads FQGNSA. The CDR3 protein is CASSFGTSGRASEQYF. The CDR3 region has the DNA TGTGCCAGCAGCTTTGGGACTAGCGGGAGGGCCAGCGAGCAGTACTTC.

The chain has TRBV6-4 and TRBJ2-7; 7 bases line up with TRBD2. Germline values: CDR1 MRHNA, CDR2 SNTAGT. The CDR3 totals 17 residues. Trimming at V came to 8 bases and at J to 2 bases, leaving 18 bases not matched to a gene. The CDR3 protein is CASEGGLAEPRAYEQYF. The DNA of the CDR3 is TGTGCCAGCGAGGGAGGGCTAGCGGAGCCTAGGGCCTACGAGCAGTACTTC.

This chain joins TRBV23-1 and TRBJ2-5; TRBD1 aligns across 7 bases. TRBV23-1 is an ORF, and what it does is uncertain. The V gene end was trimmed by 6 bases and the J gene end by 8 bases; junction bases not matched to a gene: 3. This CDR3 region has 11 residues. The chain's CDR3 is CASSPGGTQYF. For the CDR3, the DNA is TGCGCCAGCAGCCCAGGGGGTACCCAGTACTTC.

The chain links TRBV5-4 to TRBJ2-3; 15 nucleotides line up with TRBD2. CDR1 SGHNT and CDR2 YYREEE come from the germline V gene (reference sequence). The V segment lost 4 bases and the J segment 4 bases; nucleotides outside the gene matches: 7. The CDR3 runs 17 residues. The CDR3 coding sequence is TGTGCCAGCAGCCTAGGACTAGCGGGAGGGATGCCAGATACGCAGTATTTT. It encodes CASSLGLAGGMPDTQYF.

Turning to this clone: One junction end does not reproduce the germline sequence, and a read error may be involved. The CDR3 coding sequence is TGTGCTAGCAGCTTAGACGGGGGTCCGGGGGATGAGCAGTTCTTC. Amino acid sequence: CASSLDGGPGDEQFF. V and J are TRBV7-7 and TRBJ2-1; D may be TRBD2 (6 bases). Germline V gene lookup returns CDR1 SSHAT and CDR2 FNYEAQ (reference sequence). This CDR3 comprises 15 residues.

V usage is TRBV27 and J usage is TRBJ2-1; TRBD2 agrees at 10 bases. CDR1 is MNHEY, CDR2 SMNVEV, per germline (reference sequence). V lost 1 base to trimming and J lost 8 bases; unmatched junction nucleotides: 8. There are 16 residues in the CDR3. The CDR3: CASSLYGTSAMDEQFF. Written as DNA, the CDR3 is TGTGCCAGCAGTTTATACGGGACTAGCGCTATGGATGAGCAGTTCTTC.

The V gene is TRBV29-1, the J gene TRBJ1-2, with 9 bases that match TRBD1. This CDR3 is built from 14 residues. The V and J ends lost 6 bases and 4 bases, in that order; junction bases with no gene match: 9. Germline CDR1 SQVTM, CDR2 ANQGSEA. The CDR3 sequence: CSVIGQGIFYGYTF. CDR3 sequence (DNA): TGCAGCGTGATCGGACAGGGGATCTTCTATGGCTACACCTTC.

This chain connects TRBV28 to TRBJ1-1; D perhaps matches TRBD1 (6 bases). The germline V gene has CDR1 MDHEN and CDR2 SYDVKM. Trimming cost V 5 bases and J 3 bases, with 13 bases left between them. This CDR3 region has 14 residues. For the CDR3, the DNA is TGTGCCAGCAGTCTGTTAAGGGGGGACACTGAAGCTTTCTTT. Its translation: CASSLLRGDTEAFF.

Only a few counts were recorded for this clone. In DNA form, the CDR3 reads TGTGCCAGCAGTGAAGATGGCGGAATGAACACTGAAGCTTTCTTT. It specifies CASSEDGGMNTEAFF. The chain employs TRBV6-1 and TRBJ1-1; no clear D. Germline CDR1 is MNHNS and CDR2 is SASEGT. The CDR3 is made up of 15 amino acids. The V gene lost 1 base and the J gene lost 0 bases, with 9 bases spanning the gap.

The CDR3 is CASSQRYEQYF. The DNA for the CDR3 is TGTGCCAGCAGTCAAAGGTACGAGCAGTACTTC. The V call is TRBV28, the J call TRBJ2-7; D is undetermined. The CDR3 has 11 amino acids. The V and J ends lost 5 bases and 4 bases respectively, with 6 bases between them. The germline gives CDR1 MDHEN, CDR2 SYDVKM.

CDR3 in amino acids: CASSSPYSDRGGHGYTF. CDR3 DNA sequence: TGTGCCAGCAGCTCTCCTTACTCCGACAGGGGAGGGCATGGCTACACCTTC. The V gene is TRBV7-6, the J gene TRBJ1-2; TRBD1 matches 8 bases. V was clipped by 4 bases and J by 6 bases; unmatched bases: 16. CDR1 SGHVS and CDR2 FNYEAQ come from the germline V gene. CDR3 size: 17 residues.

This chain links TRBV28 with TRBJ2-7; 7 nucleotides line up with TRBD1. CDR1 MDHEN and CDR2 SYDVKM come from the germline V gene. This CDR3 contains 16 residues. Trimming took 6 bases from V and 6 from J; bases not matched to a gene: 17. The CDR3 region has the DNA TGTGCCAGCAGGCCCACAGGGGTCTACTGGTCGGGCGAGCAGTACTTC. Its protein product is CASRPTGVYWSGEQYF. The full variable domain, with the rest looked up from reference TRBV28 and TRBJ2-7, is DVKVTQSSRYLVKRTGEKVFLECVQDMDHENMFWYRQDPGLGLRLIYFSYDVKMKEKGDIPEGYSVSREKKERFSLILESASTNQTSMYLCASRPTGVYWSGEQYFGPGTRLTVT.